The subject of this entry is one T cell receptor beta chain. Its antigen is not known. Measured with immunoSEQ multiplex PCR; TCRdb has only the in-frame clones, and not every one. The profile covers under 90,000 clones, with approximately 88% appearing a single time and approximately 2.1% taken by the ten largest. The sample originates from a study of OX40 agonist ivuxolimab in advanced cancers. Study as a whole: The patients' treatment was ivuxolimab, an agonistic anti-OX40 (CD134) antibody. Notes on the study in general: Expanded clones belonging to CD8+ T cells outnumbered, on average, those of CD4+. Not determined was the antigen specificity of the expanded peripheral T cells. Low normalized T-cell clonal expansion was also seen in some nonresponders.

The TCR was taken from an adult with an advanced solid tumor such as melanoma, head and neck, liver or kidney cancer. This specimen was CD4+ or CD8+ T cells sorted from blood, taken in a trial of the OX40 agonist ivuxolimab.

CDR3 DNA sequence: TGCGCCAGCAGCAAGACACGGGGATTACACGAGCAGTACTTC. Amino acids: CASSKTRGLHEQYF. The chain uses TRBV5-1 and TRBJ2-7, with D tentatively TRBD2 (5 bases). The CDR3 totals 14 residues. Per the germline V gene, CDR1 is SGHRS and CDR2 is YFSETQ. The V and J ends lost 4 bases and 5 bases respectively, with 16 bases between them. Complete variable domain (other parts from reference TRBV5-1 and TRBJ2-7): KAGVTQTPRYLIKTRGQQVTLSCSPISGHRSVSWYQQTPGQGLQFLFEYFSETQRNKGNFPGRFSGRQFSNSRSEMNVSTLELGDSALYLCASSKTRGLHEQYFGPGTRLTVT.